This is a list of T cell receptor beta chains from one sample in a study of cytomegalovirus exposure and HLA in healthy donors. Sequencing was performed with immunoSEQ multiplex PCR; in TCRdb, only in-frame clones are kept and a portion is missing. The sample carries approximately 150,000 clones, roughly four fifths recorded once. The specimen was PBMCs. The receptor set was obtained from a man aged 60-69 years in good health and CMV-seronegative. The CDR3 runs from the conserved cysteine through the conserved F or W. The D gene is left open where the match is weak. The size of a clone is reported for some rows only, either as once, few or many, or as a class for expanded clones.

clone_size d_call j_call v_call cdr3_aa cdr3_nt
NA NA TRBJ2-3 TRBV27 CASSLGQGWTDTQYF TGTGCCAGCAGTTTAGGCCAGGGTTGGACAGATACGCAGTATTTT
NA TRBD1 TRBJ1-1 TRBV19 CASSILGQENTEAFF TGTGCCAGTAGTATATTGGGACAGGAGAACACTGAAGCTTTCTTT
NA NA TRBJ1-2 TRBV6-5 CASSSDSEGYTF TGTGCCAGCAGTTCGGACAGCGAAGGCTACACCTTC
NA NA TRBJ2-6 TRBV6-5 CASSYQRSGANVLTF TGTGCCAGCAGTTATCAGCGCTCTGGGGCCAACGTCCTGACTTTC
NA TRBD1 TRBJ1-6 TRBV5-1 CASSLGTGRSPLHF TGCGCCAGCAGCTTAGGGACAGGGAGGTCACCCCTCCACTTT
NA TRBD1 TRBJ2-2 TRBV18 CASSLGQGYTGELFF TGTGCCAGCTCACTGGGACAGGGGTACACCGGGGAGCTGTTTTTT
NA NA TRBJ2-3 TRBV18 CASSPPAGRGRTDTQYF TGTGCCAGCTCACCACCAGCGGGCCGGGGACGCACAGATACGCAGTATTTT
NA NA TRBJ2-5 TRBV7-9 CASSLYGGLRETQYF TGTGCCAGCAGCTTGTATGGGGGCCTGCGAGAGACCCAGTACTTC
NA NA TRBJ1-6 TRBV5-1 CASSPEGLEAYNSPLHF TGCGCCAGCAGCCCGGAGGGCCTGGAGGCCTATAATTCACCCCTCCACTTT
NA TRBD2 TRBJ2-2 TRBV4-3 CASSAGLAGFNTGELFF TGCGCCAGCAGCGCGGGACTAGCGGGGTTTAACACCGGGGAGCTGTTTTTT
NA TRBD2 TRBJ2-2 TRBV18 CASPPDSSGSNTGELFF TGTGCCAGCCCACCGGACTCTAGCGGGAGTAACACCGGGGAGCTGTTTTTT
NA TRBD2 TRBJ2-1 TRBV9 CASSAAPSGRFMYEQFF TGTGCCAGCAGCGCAGCACCGAGCGGGAGGTTTATGTATGAGCAGTTCTTC
NA NA TRBJ2-7 TRBV11-2 CASSLSVGSVYEQYF TGTGCCAGCAGCTTATCGGTGGGTAGCGTCTACGAGCAGTACTTC
NA TRBD2 TRBJ2-3 TRBV11-3 CASSSGSGRDTQYF TGTGCCAGCTCTAGCGGGAGCGGGAGAGATACGCAGTATTTT
NA NA TRBJ2-1 TRBV4-1 CASSREISRQGGMNYNEQFF TGCGCCAGCAGCCGAGAGATAAGTCGGCAGGGAGGAATGAATTACAATGAGCAGTTCTTC
NA TRBD1 TRBJ1-4 TRBV7-8 CASSNPGTGDEKLFF TGTGCCAGCAGTAACCCCGGGACAGGGGACGAAAAACTGTTTTTT
NA NA TRBJ1-1 TRBV5-1 CASSWGDTEAFF TGCGCCAGCAGCTGGGGGGACACTGAAGCTTTCTTT
NA NA TRBJ2-1 TRBV12-2 CASRLDGSGSSYNEQFF TGTGCAAGTCGCTTAGATGGTAGCGGGAGCTCCTACAATGAGCAGTTCTTC
few NA TRBJ2-1 TRBV5-4 CASSLTGVNEQFF TGTGCCAGCAGCTTGACGGGGGTTAATGAGCAGTTCTTC
few TRBD2 TRBJ2-5 TRBV7-9 CASSREAGGEETQYF TGTGCCAGCAGTCGAGAAGCGGGAGGCGAAGAGACCCAGTACTTC
NA NA TRBJ2-2 TRBV29-1 CSATGSANTGELFF TGCAGCGCGACCGGCAGCGCGAACACCGGGGAGCTGTTTTTT
once TRBD2 TRBJ2-7 TRBV7-2 CASSLVKGGGPPAYEQYF TGTGCCAGCAGCTTAGTGAAGGGCGGGGGGCCCCCCGCCTACGAGCAGTACTTC
NA NA TRBJ1-2 TRBV6-6 CASSAGNYGYTF TGTGCCAGCAGCGCCGGGAACTATGGCTACACCTTC
few NA TRBJ1-2 TRBV18 CASSPDGGYGYTF TGTGCCAGCTCACCCGACGGAGGCTATGGCTACACCTTC
NA NA TRBJ1-4 TRBV5-6 CASSLGARNEKLFF TGTGCCAGCAGCTTGGGGGCCAGAAATGAAAAACTGTTTTTT
NA TRBD1 TRBJ1-2 TRBV5-6 CASSFYSWDRSYGYTF TGTGCCAGCAGCTTCTACTCGTGGGACAGGTCGTATGGCTACACCTTC
NA NA TRBJ2-1 TRBV7-6 CASSLGGGNEQFF TGTGCCAGCAGCTTAGGTGGGGGGAATGAGCAGTTCTTC
NA TRBD1 TRBJ2-5 TRBV19 CASSKTGGVETQYF TGTGCCAGTAGTAAAACAGGGGGCGTTGAGACCCAGTACTTC
NA NA TRBJ2-7 TRBV7-8 CASSPRPWTALLYEQYF TGTGCCAGCAGCCCGAGACCGTGGACAGCCCTCCTATACGAGCAGTACTTC
NA TRBD1 TRBJ1-2 TRBV10-3 CAISVDRGYGYTF TGTGCCATCAGTGTAGACAGGGGGTATGGCTACACCTTC
NA TRBD2 TRBJ2-7 TRBV7-2 CASSAGLAANYEQYF TGTGCCAGCAGCGCGGGACTAGCGGCTAACTACGAGCAGTACTTC
NA TRBD2 TRBJ2-2 TRBV7-3 CASRPASGGAGELFF TGTGCCAGCAGACCGGCCAGCGGGGGGGCCGGGGAGCTGTTTTTT
NA NA TRBJ2-6 TRBV5-1 CASATSGANVLTF TGCGCCAGCGCAACTAGTGGGGCCAACGTCCTGACTTTC
NA TRBD1 TRBJ2-3 TRBV10-1 CASRGQGTDTQYF TGCGCCAGCAGGGGACAGGGGACAGATACGCAGTATTTT
NA TRBD2 TRBJ2-3 TRBV28 CASNGGESWDTQYF TGTGCCAGCAACGGGGGGGAGAGTTGGGATACGCAGTATTTT
NA NA TRBJ1-1 TRBV7-2 CASSRMGGGNTEAFF TGTGCCAGCAGCCGCATGGGGGGGGGTAACACTGAAGCTTTCTTT
once NA TRBJ2-3 TRBV15 CATSRDNAADTQYF TGTGCCACCAGCAGAGATAACGCCGCGGATACGCAGTATTTT
NA NA TRBJ2-7 TRBV29-1 CSAGTPRYEQYF TGCAGCGCTGGGACTCCGAGATACGAGCAGTACTTC
few NA TRBJ2-2 TRBV7-2 CASSPTGAGELFF TGTGCCAGCAGCCCCACGGGGGCCGGGGAGCTGTTTTTT
NA NA TRBJ1-5 TRBV15 CATNGGARVGNQPQHF TGTGCCACTAATGGGGGGGCCAGGGTAGGGAATCAGCCCCAGCATTTT
NA NA TRBJ1-2 TRBV27 CASSSEAGHTTYGYTF TGTGCCAGCAGTTCCGAAGCGGGGCACACCACCTATGGCTACACCTTC
NA NA TRBJ2-7 TRBV30 CAWSLVAYEQYF TGTGCCTGGAGCCTCGTAGCCTACGAGCAGTACTTC
NA NA TRBJ2-5 TRBV2 CASRGGWSETQYF TGTGCCAGCAGGGGCGGGTGGAGCGAGACCCAGTACTTC
NA NA TRBJ2-7 TRBV5-8 CASSLVGLLSGVGEQYF TGTGCCAGCAGCTTGGTAGGGTTGTTGTCAGGGGTTGGGGAGCAGTACTTC
NA TRBD1 TRBJ2-3 TRBV25-1 CASARDRGSSDTQYF TGTGCCAGCGCCCGGGACAGGGGCTCTTCAGATACGCAGTATTTT
NA TRBD2 TRBJ2-1 TRBV2 CASRLREGANEQFF TGTGCCAGCAGGCTCCGGGAGGGAGCCAATGAGCAGTTCTTC
NA TRBD2 TRBJ2-5 TRBV2 CASSPEGLAAAETQYF TGTGCCAGCAGTCCCGAGGGACTAGCGGCCGCGGAGACCCAGTACTTC
once TRBD1 TRBJ1-2 TRBV6-1 CASSEKPQGSLYGYTF TGTGCCAGCAGTGAGAAACCACAGGGGAGTCTCTATGGCTACACCTTC
NA NA TRBJ2-6 TRBV19 CASSSQGSGANVLTF TGTGCCAGTAGTAGCCAGGGGTCTGGGGCCAACGTCCTGACTTTC
NA TRBD1 TRBJ1-2 TRBV5-6 CASSLLNRGYGYTF TGTGCCAGCAGCTTGTTGAACAGGGGCTATGGCTACACCTTC